Here is one T cell receptor (beta chain) with its context. Random-hexamer reverse transcription was applied to about 0.5 to 1 ug RNA. Across 54 Vbeta and 13 Jbeta, immunoSEQ multiplex PCR amplified TCR beta CDR3. One entry per CDR3 protein results from TCRdb running MiXCR on the immunoSEQ multiplex PCR reads. This table has approximately 150,000 distinct CDR3 sequences, approximately 93% appearing once. The sample is drawn from a study of CD8 T cells in Susac syndrome. CDR1 is KGHSH, CDR2 LQKENI, per germline. The CDR3 totals 13 residues. V lost 3 bases and J 6 bases, leaving 9 bases between the germline ends. The T cells that were sequenced for TCR beta were CD8+ and CD4+ cells from blood.

Sequenced sample: CD4+ T cells from PBMCs. The TCR was taken from a human donor in good health. The chain links TRBV18 to TRBJ2-1, with a weak D call TRBD2 (6 bases). The CDR3 loop reads CASSPSGRNEQFF. The CDR3 nucleotides are TGTGCCAGCTCACCTAGCGGACGCAATGAGCAGTTCTTC.